Listed below are T cell receptor beta chains from one sample, sequenced in a study of beta chain features in type 1 diabetes. Using immunoSEQ multiplex PCR, the repertoire was profiled, and TCRdb retains in-frame clones only, with some absent. Here the sample spans hundreds of thousands of clones, roughly an eighth being singletons. Sequencing was carried out using naive CD4+ T cells from blood. The receptors come from a young man with type 1 diabetes. The CDR3 runs from the conserved cysteine through the conserved F or W. D genes are given only for firm matches. Where a row states a size, it is once, few, many or the class of an expanded clone; other rows omit it.

v_call: TRBV18
d_call: TRBD1
j_call: TRBJ2-3
clone_size: NA
cdr3_nt: TGTGCCAGCTCACCCCGACAGGGGCTGAAGGCAGATACGCAGTATTTT
cdr3_aa: CASSPRQGLKADTQYF

v_call: TRBV5-1
d_call: NA
j_call: TRBJ1-6
clone_size: few
cdr3_nt: TGCGCCAGCAGCTTGCGACATGGGGATTCACCCCTCCACTTT
cdr3_aa: CASSLRHGDSPLHF

v_call: TRBV30
d_call: NA
j_call: TRBJ1-2
clone_size: NA
cdr3_nt: TGTGCCTGGGCCCGGGACGGCCCTAGCGGCTACACCTTC
cdr3_aa: CAWARDGPSGYTF

v_call: TRBV7-6
d_call: NA
j_call: TRBJ1-2
clone_size: few
cdr3_nt: TGTGCCAGCAGCTTGGGAACAGAACCTGCCAACGGTGGCTACACCTTC
cdr3_aa: CASSLGTEPANGGYTF

v_call: TRBV19
d_call: NA
j_call: TRBJ2-1
clone_size: NA
cdr3_nt: TGTGCCAGTAGTATGGTGACTAGTTTTGGTGAGCAGTTCTTC
cdr3_aa: CASSMVTSFGEQFF

v_call: TRBV7-9
d_call: NA
j_call: TRBJ2-5
clone_size: NA
cdr3_nt: TGTGCCAGCAGCTTAGGTGTCCCCAGCACTCAAGAGACCCAGTACTTC
cdr3_aa: CASSLGVPSTQETQYF

v_call: TRBV30
d_call: NA
j_call: TRBJ2-5
clone_size: few
cdr3_nt: TGTGCCTGGACTGGTCAGCCTCAAGAGACCCAGTACTTC
cdr3_aa: CAWTGQPQETQYF

v_call: TRBV6-1
d_call: NA
j_call: TRBJ2-5
clone_size: NA
cdr3_nt: TGTGCCAGCACGCGGCCGTGGGAGACCCAGTACTTC
cdr3_aa: CASTRPWETQYF

v_call: TRBV2
d_call: NA
j_call: TRBJ1-5
clone_size: few
cdr3_nt: TGTGCCAGCAGCCCAGGATCCTATCAGCCCCAGCATTTT
cdr3_aa: CASSPGSYQPQHF

v_call: TRBV7-9
d_call: NA
j_call: TRBJ1-1
clone_size: few
cdr3_nt: TGTGCCAGCAGCTTGGAGGACACGAGCCGGGCTGAAGCTTTCTTT
cdr3_aa: CASSLEDTSRAEAFF

v_call: TRBV4-1
d_call: TRBD2
j_call: TRBJ2-5
clone_size: NA
cdr3_nt: TGCGCCAGCAGTCACACATGGGGAGGGAACCAAGAGACCCAGTACTTC
cdr3_aa: CASSHTWGGNQETQYF

v_call: TRBV7-9
d_call: NA
j_call: TRBJ1-5
clone_size: few
cdr3_nt: TGTGCCAGCAGCTTTAGCGGTAGCAATCAGCCCCAGCATTTT
cdr3_aa: CASSFSGSNQPQHF

v_call: TRBV10-3
d_call: TRBD2
j_call: TRBJ2-6
clone_size: NA
cdr3_nt: TGTGCCATCAGCAGTTCCGGGGGGGCTGGGGCCAACGTCCTGACTTTC
cdr3_aa: CAISSSGGAGANVLTF

v_call: TRBV6-5
d_call: NA
j_call: TRBJ1-1
clone_size: few
cdr3_nt: TGTGCCACCAAGACGGATAACACTGAAGCTTTCTTT
cdr3_aa: CATKTDNTEAFF

v_call: TRBV2
d_call: NA
j_call: TRBJ1-2
clone_size: NA
cdr3_nt: TGTGCCAGCAAGTATGACACGATCTATGGCTACACCTTC
cdr3_aa: CASKYDTIYGYTF

v_call: TRBV4-1
d_call: NA
j_call: TRBJ2-7
clone_size: NA
cdr3_nt: TGCGCCAGCAGCCAAGTAGGGTGGGGATACGAGCAGTACTTC
cdr3_aa: CASSQVGWGYEQYF

v_call: TRBV6-5
d_call: NA
j_call: TRBJ2-7
clone_size: few
cdr3_nt: TGTGCCAGCAGGGAAGGACAGTTACCCTACGAGCAGTACTTC
cdr3_aa: CASREGQLPYEQYF

v_call: TRBV28
d_call: TRBD1
j_call: TRBJ2-5
clone_size: few
cdr3_nt: TGTGCCAGCAGTTTGACAGGGATGAAGACCCAGTACTTC
cdr3_aa: CASSLTGMKTQYF

v_call: TRBV6-1
d_call: TRBD2
j_call: TRBJ2-5
clone_size: NA
cdr3_nt: TGTGCCAGCAGAAACGGACTAGCAGGAGAGACCCAGTACTTC
cdr3_aa: CASRNGLAGETQYF

v_call: TRBV14
d_call: NA
j_call: TRBJ2-7
clone_size: NA
cdr3_nt: TGTGCCAGCAGCCTAGGGACACCAACGGGAGAGCAGTACTTC
cdr3_aa: CASSLGTPTGEQYF

v_call: TRBV25-1
d_call: NA
j_call: TRBJ1-2
clone_size: NA
cdr3_nt: TGTGCCAGCAGTGCAATTAGGGGAGGCGACTATGGCTACACCTTC
cdr3_aa: CASSAIRGGDYGYTF

v_call: TRBV28
d_call: NA
j_call: TRBJ1-1
clone_size: NA
cdr3_nt: TGTGCCAGCAGTTCGACCCTCCAGACAGATGTGTCGGCTTTCTTT
cdr3_aa: CASSSTLQTDVSAFF

v_call: TRBV18
d_call: NA
j_call: TRBJ2-7
clone_size: NA
cdr3_nt: TGTGCCAGCTCTCACGCTTCGGGCTCCTACGAGCAGTACTTC
cdr3_aa: CASSHASGSYEQYF

v_call: TRBV28
d_call: NA
j_call: TRBJ2-7
clone_size: few
cdr3_nt: TGTGCCAGCAGCTCCAGGGGTACACGCTACGAGCAGTACTTC
cdr3_aa: CASSSRGTRYEQYF

v_call: TRBV6-1
d_call: NA
j_call: TRBJ1-5
clone_size: few
cdr3_nt: TGTGCCAGCCGTCCAGGGTATAGGGATCAGCCCCAGCATTTT
cdr3_aa: CASRPGYRDQPQHF

v_call: TRBV5-1
d_call: TRBD1
j_call: TRBJ2-3
clone_size: NA
cdr3_nt: TGCGCCAGCAGCCCCGGGACAGTCACAGATACGCAGTATTTT
cdr3_aa: CASSPGTVTDTQYF

v_call: TRBV9
d_call: TRBD2
j_call: TRBJ2-5
clone_size: few
cdr3_nt: TGTGCCAGCAGCGTAGTTAGCGGGGGGTTGGAGACCCAGTACTTC
cdr3_aa: CASSVVSGGLETQYF

v_call: TRBV6-5
d_call: TRBD1
j_call: TRBJ1-2
clone_size: NA
cdr3_nt: TGTGCCAGCAGCGAAGGGGGCGCCGGCTATGGCTACACCTTC
cdr3_aa: CASSEGGAGYGYTF

v_call: TRBV28
d_call: TRBD1
j_call: TRBJ1-2
clone_size: few
cdr3_nt: TGTGCCAGCAGTTTAGTCGGGACAGGGTTTAACTATGGCTACACCTTC
cdr3_aa: CASSLVGTGFNYGYTF